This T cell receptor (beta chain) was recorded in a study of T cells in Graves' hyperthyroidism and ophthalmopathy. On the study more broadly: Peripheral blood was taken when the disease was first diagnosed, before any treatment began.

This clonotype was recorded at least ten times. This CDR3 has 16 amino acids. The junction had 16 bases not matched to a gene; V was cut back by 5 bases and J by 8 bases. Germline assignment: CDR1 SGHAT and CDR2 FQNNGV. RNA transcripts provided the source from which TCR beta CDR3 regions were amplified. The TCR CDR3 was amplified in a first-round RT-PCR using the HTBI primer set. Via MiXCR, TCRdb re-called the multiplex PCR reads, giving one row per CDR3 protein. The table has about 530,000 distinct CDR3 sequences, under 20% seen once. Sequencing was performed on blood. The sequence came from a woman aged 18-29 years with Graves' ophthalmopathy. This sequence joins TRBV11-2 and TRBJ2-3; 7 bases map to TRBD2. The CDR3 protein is CASSPIWEGMWSTQYF. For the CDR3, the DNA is TGTGCCAGCAGCCCGATCTGGGAGGGGATGTGGAGTACGCAGTATTTT.